This T cell receptor (beta chain) was captured in a study of blood T cell repertoires in COVID-19. Study background: Samples representing acute and convalescent COVID-19 were sourced from the United States, Italy and Spain. Sources were T cells, B-cell-depleted T cells, or PBMCs; the material itself was cDNA or gDNA.

The CDR3 length is 15 residues. The V gene's germline CDR1 is LNHNV and CDR2 YYDKDF (reference sequence). The J segment lost 4 bases and the V segment lost 3 bases, leaving 8 bases of the junction unmatched. The protocol was immunoSEQ multiplex PCR, while the TCRdb copy is restricted to in-frame clones and leaves out a portion. The data hold 120,000 or so clones, with about 89% observed a single time. This clonotype originated in a woman aged 60-70 years with acute or convalescent COVID-19. What was sequenced was peripheral blood. The chain has TRBV15 and TRBJ1-2; 7 bases are a match to TRBD1. The CDR3 coding sequence is TGTGCCACCAGCAGCCGCCGGGACAGCGTCTATGGCTACACCTTC. Translation gives CATSSRRDSVYGYTF.